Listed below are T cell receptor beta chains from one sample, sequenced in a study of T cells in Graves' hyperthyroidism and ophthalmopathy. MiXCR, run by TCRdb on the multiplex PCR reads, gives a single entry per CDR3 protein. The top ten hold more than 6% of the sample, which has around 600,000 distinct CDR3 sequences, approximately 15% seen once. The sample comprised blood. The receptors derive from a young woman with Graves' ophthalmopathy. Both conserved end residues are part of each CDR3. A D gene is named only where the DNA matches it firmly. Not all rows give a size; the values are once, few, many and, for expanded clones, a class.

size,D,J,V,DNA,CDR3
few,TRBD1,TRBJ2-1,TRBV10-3,TGTGCCATCAGTGACCCGACAGGGACGAGGTACAATGAGCAGTTCTTC,CAISDPTGTRYNEQFF
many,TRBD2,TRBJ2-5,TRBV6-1,TGTGCCAGCAGGAAAGCGGGAGAAGAGACCCAGTACTTC,CASRKAGEETQYF
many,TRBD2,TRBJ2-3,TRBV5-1,TGCGCCAGCAGCTCGGGACTAGTTGGCACAGATACGCAGTATTTT,CASSSGLVGTDTQYF
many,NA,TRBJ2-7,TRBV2,TGTGCCAGCGGTCCCGGGAGCTCCTACGAGCAGTACTTC,CASGPGSSYEQYF
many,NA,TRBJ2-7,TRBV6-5,TGTGCCAGCAGTTACTCGAAAACGGGAAAGGGCTACGAGCAGTACTTC,CASSYSKTGKGYEQYF
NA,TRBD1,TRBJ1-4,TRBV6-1,TGTGCCAGCCACGATTGGACAGGGGGGGACGTAAAACTGTTTTTT,CASHDWTGGDVKLFF
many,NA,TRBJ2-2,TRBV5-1,TGCGCCAGCAGCTTGGGGACGATGATAAACACCGGGGAGCTGTTTTTT,CASSLGTMINTGELFF
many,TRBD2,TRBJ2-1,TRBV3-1,TGTGCCAGCAGCCAACCCTTCGGGAGGGCCCGGGAGTTCCTTCACAATGAGCAGTTCTTC,CASSQPFGRAREFLHNEQFF
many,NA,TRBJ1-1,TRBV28,TGTGCCAGCCGCATGGGGGGTACTGAAGCTTTCTTT,CASRMGGTEAFF
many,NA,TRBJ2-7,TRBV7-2,TGTGCCAGCAGCTTAGCGGTCGCGCAGTACTTC,CASSLAVAQYF
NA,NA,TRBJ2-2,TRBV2,TGTGCCAGCAGGCCCCCGGGACGGGGTTTCGCGAACACCGGGGAGCTGTTTTTT,CASRPPGRGFANTGELFF
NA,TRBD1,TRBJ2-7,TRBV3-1,TGTGCCAGCAGTCGAATTCTGGGGTTCCAGGGGGCGCGGCGCGAGCAGTACTTC,CASSRILGFQGARREQYF
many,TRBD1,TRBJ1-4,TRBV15,TGTGCCACCAGCAGCCAGGGGGGAGAAGGTGAAAAACTGTTTTTT,CATSSQGGEGEKLFF
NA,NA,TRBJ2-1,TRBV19,TGTGCCAGTAGTACAAGCGGACAGTTTGAGCAGTTCTTC,CASSTSGQFEQFF
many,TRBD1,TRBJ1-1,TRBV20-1,TGCAGTGCTCCTGGGACAGGGGGGATAATGAACACTGAAGCTTTCTTT,CSAPGTGGIMNTEAFF
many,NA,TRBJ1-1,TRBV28,TGTGCCAGCAGTGTTAACACTGAAGCTTTCTTT,CASSVNTEAFF
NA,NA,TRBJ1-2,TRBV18,TGTGCCAGCTCACAATCAGGGTCACCCCTAGATCATGGCTACACCTTC,CASSQSGSPLDHGYTF
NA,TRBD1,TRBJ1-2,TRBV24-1,TGTGCCACCAGTCACAGGGGAATCTTTGGTGGCTACACCTTC,CATSHRGIFGGYTF
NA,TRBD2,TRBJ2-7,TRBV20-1,TGCAGTGCTAGGTCGCGGGAGATAGGTTACGAGCAGTACTTC,CSARSREIGYEQYF
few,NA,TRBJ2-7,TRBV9,TGTGCCAGCAGCGTAGCGGCAAGGGTCAACGAGCAGTACTTC,CASSVAARVNEQYF
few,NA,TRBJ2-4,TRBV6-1,TGTGCCAGCAGCCTGACGGGACACTCCTGGCCACCTAATCTGGCCAAAAACATTCAGTACTTC,CASSLTGHSWPPNLAKNIQYF
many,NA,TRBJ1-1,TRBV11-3,TGTGCCAGCAGCTCAACGACAGTCATGAACACTGAAGCTTTCTTT,CASSSTTVMNTEAFF
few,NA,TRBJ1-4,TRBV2,TGTGCCAGCAGTGGGGGTTGGGGTGAAAAACTGTTTTTT,CASSGGWGEKLFF
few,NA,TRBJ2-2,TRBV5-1,TGCGCCAGCAGCTTGGATAGGACAGTGAACACCGGGGAGCTGTTTTTT,CASSLDRTVNTGELFF
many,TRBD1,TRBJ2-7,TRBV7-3,TGTGCCAGCAGCTTAGATAGGACAGGGGTAAGGGAGCAGTACTTC,CASSLDRTGVREQYF
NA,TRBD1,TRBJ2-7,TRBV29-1,TGCAGCGTTGACAGACAGGGGAGCCGCTACGAGCAGTACTTC,CSVDRQGSRYEQYF
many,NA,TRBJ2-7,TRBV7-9,TGTGCCAGCAGCTTCAGGGGAACCTACGAGCAGTACTTC,CASSFRGTYEQYF
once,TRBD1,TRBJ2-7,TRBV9,TGTGCCAGCAGCGTAGGGGACAGGGGATTGGGCGAGCAGTACTTC,CASSVGDRGLGEQYF
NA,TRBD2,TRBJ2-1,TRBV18,TGTGCCAGCTCACCACCCACGGTTTCTAGCGGGTTTTACAATGAGCAGTTCTTC,CASSPPTVSSGFYNEQFF
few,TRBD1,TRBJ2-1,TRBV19,TGTGCCAGTAGTACCAGACAGGGCGAGAGCTCCTACAATGAGCAGTTCTTC,CASSTRQGESSYNEQFF
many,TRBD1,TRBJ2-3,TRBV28,TGTGCCAGTGAGACAGGGGCTAGCACAGATACGCAGTATTTT,CASETGASTDTQYF
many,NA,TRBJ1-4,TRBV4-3,TGCGCCAGCAGCCAAGATCGGGCCGAAAAACTGTTTTTT,CASSQDRAEKLFF
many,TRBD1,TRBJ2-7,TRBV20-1,TGCAGTGCTAGAGATATCGGGGACAGGGCTTCCTACGAGCAGTACTTC,CSARDIGDRASYEQYF
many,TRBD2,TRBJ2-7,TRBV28,TGTGCCAGCACCAGGACTAGAGGCGAGCAGTACTTC,CASTRTRGEQYF
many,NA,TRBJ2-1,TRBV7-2,TGTGCCAGCAGCTCCCTACATTCCAATCGTGAGCAGTTCTTC,CASSSLHSNREQFF
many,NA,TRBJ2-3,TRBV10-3,TGTGCCATCGGATTGACAGGGAGGAGGACAGATACGCAGTATTTT,CAIGLTGRRTDTQYF